The 20 T cell receptor beta chains below come from one sample, sequenced in a study of T cell clonotyping in hematopoietic cell transplantation. The data were produced by immunoSEQ multiplex PCR, yet TCRdb's version contains in-frame clones alone and is incomplete. Of around 11,000 clones listed, more than 75% were seen once; the top ten hold 15%. Described time point: recipient sample about 28 days before transplant, after cytoreduction. The sequencing here drew on peripheral blood mononuclear cells, taken before stem cell transplant. The receptor set was obtained from a woman in her 50s with chronic myeloid leukemia. Some clones in this sample may be carry-over from other donors' samples.

The rearrangement uses TRBV29-1 and TRBJ1-1; 7 nucleotides agree with TRBD1. CDR1 and CDR2 from the germline V gene are SQVTM and ANQGSEA. This CDR3 contains 14 residues. Germline trimming cut 7 bases from V and 2 bases from J; bases unmatched to any gene: 10. The CDR3 coding sequence is TGCAGCGCCAGACAGGGTGAATCTAACACTGAAGCTTTCTTT. Residues: CSARQGESNTEAFF.

The J gene is TRBJ1-4, the V gene TRBV7-8, with 8 positions matching TRBD1. The trim removed 3 bases at V and 5 bases at J, leaving 2 bases unmatched. Germline lookup yields CDR1 SGHVS and CDR2 FQNEAQ. The CDR3 extends over 14 amino acids. The CDR3 sequence: CASSFRGLNEKLFF. The CDR3 nucleotides are TGTGCCAGCAGCTTCAGGGGGCTAAATGAAAAACTGTTTTTT.

A few counts support this clone. This chain connects TRBV6-5 to TRBJ2-7; possibly TRBD1 or TRBD2 for D (6 bases each). Germline V gene lookup returns CDR1 MNHEY and CDR2 SVGAGI. V was pared by 0 bases and J by 6 bases, with 9 bases between. CDR3 size: 13 residues. The CDR3 spells CASSYSGGGEQYF. Here the CDR3 DNA reads TGTGCCAGCAGTTACTCGGGGGGCGGCGAGCAGTACTTC.

The chain employs TRBV5-1 and TRBJ1-4, with unresolved D. The CDR3 runs 12 residues. Germline V CDR1 and CDR2: SGHRS, YFSETQ. The germline V and J ends were trimmed by 6 bases and 4 bases, with 7 bases remaining between them. For the CDR3, the DNA is TGCGCCAGCACAGGTGATAATGAAAAACTGTTTTTT. Amino acid sequence: CASTGDNEKLFF.

There are a few counts of this clone. This CDR3 is CASSSLAKNIQYF. The CDR3 DNA sequence: TGTGCCAGCAGTTCTCTAGCCAAAAACATTCAGTACTTC. The rearrangement uses TRBV27 and TRBJ2-4, with no clear D. The ends were cut back, 4 bases at V and 0 bases at J, with 4 bases in the middle. This CDR3 has 13 residues. CDR1 and CDR2 from the germline V gene are MNHEY and SMNVEV (reference sequence).

This chain joins TRBV6-5 and TRBJ2-7; 9 nucleotides line up with TRBD2. From germline, CDR1 is MNHEY and CDR2 SVGAGI. CDR3 length: 14 residues. Trimming at V came to 5 bases and at J to 3 bases, leaving 5 bases not matched to a gene. CDR3 sequence reads: CASSTGSGSYEQYF. CDR3 in DNA: TGTGCCAGCAGTACCGGTAGCGGGAGCTACGAGCAGTACTTC.

This chain joins TRBV4-2 and TRBJ2-5; TRBD1 agrees at 10 bases. J was trimmed by 4 bases and V by 3 bases; bases with no gene match: 2. Germline V gives CDR1 LGHNA, CDR2 YNFKEQ. This CDR3 has 14 amino acids. The CDR3 here is CASSQGTGAETQYF. For the CDR3, the DNA is TGTGCCAGCAGCCAGGGGACAGGGGCAGAGACCCAGTACTTC.

The gene calls are TRBV7-9 and TRBJ1-5; TRBD1 is a possible D gene (5 bases). This CDR3 has 15 amino acids. V dropped 5 bases and J dropped 0 bases, with 11 bases sitting between them. Germline V CDR1 and CDR2: SEHNR, FQNEAQ (reference sequence). CDR3 DNA: TGTGCCAGCAGCCGGTCCAGGGATAGCAATCAGCCCCAGCATTTT. Its translation is CASSRSRDSNQPQHF.

V and J are TRBV7-2 and TRBJ1-4, with a possible D match to TRBD1 (6 bases). Germline CDR1 is SGHTA and CDR2 is FQGNSA. The CDR3 runs 15 residues. V lost 5 bases and J 7 bases, leaving 17 bases between the germline ends. DNA for the CDR3: TGTGCCAGCAGCGAGTGGGGGGGGCCGGGTGAAAAACTGTTTTTT. This gives the protein CASSEWGGPGEKLFF.

This chain connects TRBV4-3 to TRBJ2-2, with 7 bases aligning to TRBD2. Germline CDR1 and CDR2: LGHNA and YSLEER. The CDR3 loop spans 17 amino acids. V gave up 0 bases and J gave up 0 bases; unmatched junction bases: 4. For the CDR3, the DNA is TGCGCCAGCAGCCAAGATCGGCTAGCGGCGAACACCGGGGAGCTGTTTTTT. Its protein is CASSQDRLAANTGELFF.

The V call is TRBV4-3, the J call TRBJ1-4; D perhaps matches TRBD1 (6 bases). V dropped 0 bases and J dropped 0 bases, with 11 bases sitting between them. CDR3 length: 17 amino acids. Germline CDR1 and CDR2: LGHNA and YSLEER. CDR3 protein: CASSQDTTGTTNEKLFF. CDR3 nucleotide sequence: TGCGCCAGCAGCCAAGATACTACAGGGACAACTAATGAAAAACTGTTTTTT.

The V gene is TRBV13, the J gene TRBJ2-1; D ambiguous. This CDR3 has 15 residues. V was trimmed by 3 bases and J by 0 bases, leaving 9 bases between them. Germline V gene lookup returns CDR1 PRHDT and CDR2 FYEKMQ (reference sequence). CDR3 bases: TGTGCCAGCAGCTTTGGTATAAGCTCCTACAATGAGCAGTTCTTC. Its protein is CASSFGISSYNEQFF.

V is TRBV25-1 and J is TRBJ2-1; the D gene is possibly TRBD2 (5 bases). The length of the CDR3 is 13 residues. Per the germline V gene, CDR1 is MGHDK and CDR2 is SYGVNS. V dropped 9 bases and J dropped 2 bases, with 11 bases sitting between them. For the CDR3, the DNA is TGTGCCAGTGAGGGTCCTGCCTACAATGAGCAGTTCTTC. It specifies CASEGPAYNEQFF.

The chain carries TRBV5-6 and TRBJ2-3; 9 nucleotides align to TRBD1. Germline loops: CDR1 SGHDT, CDR2 YYEEEE. V trimming: 5 bases; J trimming: 3 bases; junction bases outside the gene matches: 7. CDR3 length equals 15 residues. The CDR3 bases are TGTGCCAGCAGTTTACCGACAGGGGGTACAGATACGCAGTATTTT. Translating it yields CASSLPTGGTDTQYF.

The chain joins TRBV6-5 to TRBJ2-1; 7 nucleotides agree with TRBD1. This CDR3 comprises 14 residues. Germline V gives CDR1 MNHEY, CDR2 SVGAGI. V lost 4 bases to trimming and J lost 9 bases; unmatched junction nucleotides: 9. The CDR3 DNA reads as TGTGCCAGCAGTTCCTGGACAGGCCCGGGTGAGCAGTTCTTC. Translation: CASSSWTGPGEQFF.

The chain is built from TRBV6-1 and TRBJ1-5; D is unresolved. This CDR3 comprises 15 residues. The V and J ends lost 3 bases and 0 bases respectively, with 9 bases between them. Germline lookup yields CDR1 MNHNS and CDR2 SASEGT. The CDR3 sequence: CASSDNGYSNQPQHF. The CDR3 bases are TGTGCCAGCAGTGATAACGGTTATAGCAATCAGCCCCAGCATTTT.

The chain has TRBV27 and TRBJ2-6, with a weak D call TRBD1 (6 bases). Germline CDR1 reads MNHEY; CDR2 reads SMNVEV (reference sequence). V dropped 3 bases and J dropped 1 base, with 16 bases sitting between them. The CDR3 is 18 residues long. The DNA for the CDR3 is TGTGCCAGCAGTTTCGGTACAGGGTTGGGGTCTGGGGCCAACGTCCTGACTTTC. Its protein is CASSFGTGLGSGANVLTF.

The chain joins TRBV9 to TRBJ1-2; the D is unclear. The CDR3 covers 14 residues. Per the germline V gene, CDR1 is SGDLS and CDR2 is YYNGEE. V dropped 0 bases and J dropped 4 bases, with 10 bases sitting between them. The CDR3 is CASSVERDSYGYTF. The CDR3 DNA is TGTGCCAGCAGCGTAGAGAGGGATAGCTATGGCTACACCTTC.

The chain joins TRBV4-1 to TRBJ2-3; 13 bases align to TRBD2. Germline V lookup: CDR1 MGHRA, CDR2 YSYEKL. The CDR3 runs to 17 residues. J gave up 6 bases and V 1 base, and 7 bases lay outside the gene matches. DNA of the CDR3: TGCGCCAGCAGCCAAGGGACTAGCGGGAGCGCCCTTGATACGCAGTATTTT. This gives the protein CASSQGTSGSALDTQYF.

The gene calls are TRBV28 and TRBJ2-2; D might be TRBD1 (5 bases). This CDR3 comprises 14 residues. Trimming took 7 bases from V and 1 from J, leaving 10 bases between them. Germline lookup yields CDR1 MDHEN and CDR2 SYDVKM. CDR3: CASIQDKNTGELFF. CDR3 bases: TGTGCCAGCATCCAGGACAAGAACACCGGGGAGCTGTTTTTT.